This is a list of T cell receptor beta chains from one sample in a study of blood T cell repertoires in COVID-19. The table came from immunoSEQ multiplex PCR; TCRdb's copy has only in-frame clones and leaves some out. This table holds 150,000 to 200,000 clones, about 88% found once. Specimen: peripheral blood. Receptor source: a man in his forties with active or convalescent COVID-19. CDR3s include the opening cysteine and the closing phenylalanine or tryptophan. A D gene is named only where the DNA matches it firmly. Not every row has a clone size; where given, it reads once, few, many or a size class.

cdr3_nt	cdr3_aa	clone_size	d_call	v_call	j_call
TGTGCCATCAGCTTCGGAGGCGCGAACACTGAAGCTTTCTTT	CAISFGGANTEAFF	NA	NA	TRBV10-3	TRBJ1-1
TGTGCCAGCAGCTTAGTAGCCTTTGCCGGCTCTGGAAACACCATATATTTT	CASSLVAFAGSGNTIYF	NA	NA	TRBV7-2	TRBJ1-3
TGTGCCAGCAGTTTATCGGCCAGTTTTGTATACGAGCAGTACTTC	CASSLSASFVYEQYF	once	NA	TRBV27	TRBJ2-7
TGTGCCAGCAGTCCGGGACAGGGGGCGGCGGGAGGGTCTGAAGCTTTCTTT	CASSPGQGAAGGSEAFF	NA	TRBD1	TRBV6-6	TRBJ1-1
TGCGCCAGCAGCCCAGAGGGAGGGGTCGTCCACATTCAGTACTTC	CASSPEGGVVHIQYF	NA	TRBD2	TRBV4-1	TRBJ2-4
TGCGCCAGCAGCCAAGTCCGGTTCAATGAGCAGTTCTTC	CASSQVRFNEQFF	NA	NA	TRBV4-1	TRBJ2-1
TGTGCCACCAGTGACGCGGGACTAGTTACGTTTTATCTCCGGGGAGCTGTTTTT	CATSDAGLVTFYLRGAVF	NA	TRBD2	TRBV24-1	TRBJ2-2
TGTGCCAGCAGCCCCCGCGGGTCCTTAAGACGGGAATCCTTAAAGACCCAGTACTTC	CASSPRGSLRRESLKTQYF	NA	NA	TRBV28	TRBJ2-5
TGTGCCAGCAGCAGACCGGGATCCCAGAACACTGAAGCTTTCTTT	CASSRPGSQNTEAFF	NA	NA	TRBV6-5	TRBJ1-1
TGTGCCAGCAGCCTCTCGGGAGGAGATGGCTACACCTTC	CASSLSGGDGYTF	once	NA	TRBV7-9	TRBJ1-2
TGTGCTAGCAGCCCAGGGCAGGGTCGGCAGTTCTTC	CASSPGQGRQFF	NA	NA	TRBV7-7	TRBJ2-1
TGTGCTAGTGGTCCGTCGGGACTGATCTACAATGAGCAGTTCTTC	CASGPSGLIYNEQFF	NA	NA	TRBV12-5	TRBJ2-1
TGTGCCAGCAGTGTAGGGGACAACAATCAGCCCCAGCATTTT	CASSVGDNNQPQHF	NA	NA	TRBV28	TRBJ1-5
TGTGCCAGCCAGACAGGGGCTACCACAGATACGCAGTATTTT	CASQTGATTDTQYF	once	TRBD1	TRBV27	TRBJ2-3
TGTGCCAGCAGCTCCCTACAACTATACGGGAATGGGCTGTTTTTT	CASSSLQLYGNGLFF	NA	NA	TRBV7-9	TRBJ2-2